This TCR beta chain was retrieved from a study of OX40 agonist ivuxolimab in advanced cancers. Germline V CDR1 and CDR2: KGHSH, LQKENI. CDR3 length equals 14 residues. Trimming removed 1 base from V and 7 bases from J, with 11 bases in between. Study findings and constraints: It was not determined which antigens were specifically recognized by the peripheral T cells that had undergone clonal expansion. Dosing at 0.1 to 3.0 mg/kg was accompanied by clonal expansion of CD4+ and CD8+ blood T cells by week 6.

A note on this clone: The antigen remains unidentified.

Method: immunoSEQ multiplex PCR; TCRdb's copy keeps in-frame clones and lacks some. Among about 120,000 clones listed, over 75% were seen once. Patients with a history of autoimmune disease or on systemic immunosuppression were excluded. The specimen comprised CD4+ or CD8+ T cells sorted from blood, sampled in a trial of the OX40 agonist ivuxolimab. This chain uses TRBV18 with TRBJ1-5; a possible D gene is TRBD1 (6 bases). This TCR was recovered from an adult with an advanced solid tumor such as melanoma, head and neck, liver or kidney cancer. The CDR3 protein is CASSPQLGGQPQHF. The CDR3 bases are TGTGCCAGCTCACCACAGCTTGGGGGCCAGCCCCAGCATTTT.